This record covers a single T cell receptor (beta chain). The target antigen is unknown. In total, each donor contributed a single heparinised blood draw that averaged roughly 100 mL. CD45RO/CCR7/CD25/CD127/CD95/CD27 sorting isolated CD4+ naive, central memory, regulatory and stem cell-like memory cells. In all sorted populations, purity surpassed 95%. V dropped 0 bases and J dropped 11 bases, with 5 bases sitting between them. There are 11 residues in the CDR3. Germline assignment: CDR1 SGHVS and CDR2 FQNEAQ. This specimen comes from a study of beta chain features in type 1 diabetes. Overall study context: When patients were set against healthy donors, age, gender and cell yields were similar. Study-wide points: Moderate yet significant TCRB CDR3 shortening was seen in Type 1 diabetes patients in all four CD4+ subsets.

Expressed TCRB transcripts were sequenced after all isolated RNA was converted to cDNA. This table comes from immunoSEQ multiplex PCR, and its TCRdb copy is limited to in-frame clones, with some not included. Counted here are 500,000 to 800,000 clones, 9.5% to 15% occurring once; the ten biggest clones make up around 0.12%. This chain joins TRBV7-8 and TRBJ2-1; D ambiguous. The material sequenced was naive CD4+ T cells from blood. The clonotype originates from a man aged 30-40 years with type 1 diabetes. The chain's CDR3 is CASSLADKQFF. CDR3 coding DNA: TGTGCCAGCAGCTTAGCGGATAAGCAGTTCTTC. Full variable domain (remainder filled in from reference TRBV7-8 and TRBJ2-1): GAGVSQSPRYKVAKRGQDVALRCDPISGHVSLFWYQQALGQGPEFLTYFQNEAQLDKSGLPSDRFFAERPEGSVSTLKIQRTQQEDSAVYLCASSLADKQFFGPGTRLTVL.